This T cell receptor (beta chain) was sequenced for a study of blood T cell repertoires in COVID-19. Study overall: From the United States, Italy and Spain came samples of acute and convalescent COVID-19.

Living in 24 US areas, the participants were between about 18 and 100 years of age. Germline V lookup: CDR1 KGHSH, CDR2 LQKENI. The CDR3 is 16 amino acids. The V and J ends lost 1 base and 2 bases respectively, with 15 bases between them. Under the authors' procedure: Amplifying reference gene primers gave estimates of nucleated cell counts. Assay used: immunoSEQ multiplex PCR; TCRdb lists only in-frame clones, some missing. V and J calls and clone size follow that table, whereas D and trimming were derived from the DNA. Counted here are over 200,000 clones, roughly 79% occurring once; the ten biggest clones make up around 10%.

The sequencing input was PBMCs or T cells enriched from blood (not recorded which). The receptor was derived from a woman aged 50 to 60 with acute COVID-19. The gene calls are TRBV18 and TRBJ2-7, with TRBD2 as a possible D gene (6 bases). CDR3: CASSPQEGLGAYEQYF. CDR3 nucleotide sequence: TGTGCCAGCTCACCACAGGAGGGGCTGGGGGCCTACGAGCAGTACTTC.